This record covers a single T cell receptor beta chain. TCRdb's table, derived via immunoSEQ multiplex PCR, lists solely in-frame clones and lacks some. The table shows tens of thousands of clones, with roughly nine tenths occurring only once. The data were taken from a study of blood T cell repertoires in COVID-19. Trimming removed 6 bases at V and 5 bases at J, with 20 bases between. CDR1 and CDR2 from the germline V gene are GTSNPN and SVGIG (reference sequence). The CDR3 totals 14 residues. The chain uses TRBV30 and TRBJ2-7, with D perhaps TRBD2 (7 bases). The sequence derives from a woman of 80 years or more with acute or convalescent COVID-19. The material sequenced was peripheral blood. The CDR3 nucleotides are TGTGCCTGCCCAGCTCAAGAGGGGGGGGACGAGCAGTACTTC. It is translated as CACPAQEGGDEQYF.